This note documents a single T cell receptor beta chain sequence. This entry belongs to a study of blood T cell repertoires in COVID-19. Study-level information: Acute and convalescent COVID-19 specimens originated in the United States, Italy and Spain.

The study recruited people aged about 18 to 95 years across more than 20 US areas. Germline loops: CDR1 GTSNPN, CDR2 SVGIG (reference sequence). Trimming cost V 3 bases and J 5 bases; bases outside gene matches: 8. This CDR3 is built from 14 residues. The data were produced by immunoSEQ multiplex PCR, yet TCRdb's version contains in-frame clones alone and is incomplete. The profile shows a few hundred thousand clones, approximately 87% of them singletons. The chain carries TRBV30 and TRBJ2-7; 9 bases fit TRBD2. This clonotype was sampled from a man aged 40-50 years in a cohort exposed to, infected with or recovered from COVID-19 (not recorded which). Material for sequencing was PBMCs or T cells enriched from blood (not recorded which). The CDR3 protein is CAWSAGGALDEQYF. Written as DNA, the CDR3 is TGTGCCTGGAGCGCGGGGGGGGCTTTGGACGAGCAGTACTTC. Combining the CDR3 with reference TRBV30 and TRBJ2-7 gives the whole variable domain SQTIHQWPATLVQPVGSPLSLECTVEGTSNPNLYWYRQAAGRGLQLLFYSVGIGQISSEVPQNLSASRPQDRQFILSSKKLLLSDSGFYLCAWSAGGALDEQYFGPGTRLTVT.